The clone carrying this TCR beta chain was found a few times. A history of autoimmune disease or systemic immunosuppression excluded patients. The CDR3 totals 17 residues. V dropped 7 bases and J dropped 4 bases, with 22 bases sitting between them. Germline CDR1 and CDR2: LNHDA and SQIVND (reference sequence). This sample is part of a study of OX40 agonist ivuxolimab in advanced cancers. Libraries were prepared by immunoSEQ multiplex PCR; TCRdb keeps only in-frame clonotypes and omits some of them. Altogether around 67,000 clones are present, roughly nine tenths being singletons, with the ten largest covering roughly 1.3%.

This TCR came from an adult with an advanced solid tumor such as melanoma, head and neck, liver or kidney cancer. This chain links TRBV19 with TRBJ2-2, with D perhaps matching TRBD1 (6 bases). The sample consisted of CD4+ or CD8+ T cells sorted from blood, taken in a trial of the OX40 agonist ivuxolimab. CDR3 protein: CASTPNAGRGGTGELFF. The CDR3 DNA is TGTGCCAGTACTCCGAATGCCGGCAGGGGCGGCACCGGGGAGCTGTTTTTT.